One sample yielded the 32 T cell receptor beta chains listed below, sequenced in a study of sequential checkpoint blockade in melanoma. Clones were read by immunoSEQ multiplex PCR, and TCRdb kept only the in-frame ones, dropping some. Among approximately 37,000 clones listed, approximately 85% were seen once. Treatment reported: randomized to nivolumab then ipilimumab (arm A) or the reverse (arm B). The source was CD8+ T cells sorted from blood (inferred from file names), collected from a patient given nivolumab and ipilimumab in sequence. The receptor source for this set is a human donor with melanoma.

The chain carries TRBV14 and TRBJ2-7; 9 bases map to TRBD1. The CDR3 loop spans 17 amino acids. Germline loops: CDR1 SGHDN, CDR2 FVKESK. Trimming removed 3 bases from V and 3 bases from J; junction bases left unmatched: 12. The CDR3 region has the DNA TGTGCCAGCAGCCATTCCTCCGGACAGGGGTCTCTCTACGAGCAGTACTTC. It specifies CASSHSSGQGSLYEQYF.

The chain couples TRBV28 to TRBJ2-7; 12 nucleotides agree with TRBD2. CDR3 size: 18 residues. The junction had 13 bases not matched to a gene; V was cut back by 7 bases and J by 0 bases. Germline CDR1 reads MDHEN; CDR2 reads SYDVKM. CDR3 sequence reads: CASTLKWASGRVSYEQYF. The CDR3 DNA sequence: TGTGCCAGCACCCTCAAATGGGCTAGCGGGAGGGTCTCCTACGAGCAGTACTTC.

This chain joins TRBV5-1 and TRBJ2-7; D is unresolved. The CDR3 contains 16 residues. V lost 4 bases and J 4 bases, leaving 21 bases between the germline ends. In germline, CDR1 is SGHRS, CDR2 YFSETQ. The CDR3: CASSPGLGLPGYEQYF. In DNA, the CDR3 is TGCGCCAGCAGCCCCGGCCTTGGCCTCCCCGGGTACGAGCAGTACTTC.

The V gene is TRBV5-1, the J gene TRBJ2-1, with 7 bases aligning to TRBD2. The CDR3 extends over 14 amino acids. The V and J ends lost 4 bases and 3 bases, in that order; junction bases with no gene match: 4. Per the germline V gene, CDR1 is SGHRS and CDR2 is YFSETQ. DNA for the CDR3: TGCGCCAGCAGCCGGGGAGGGGACTACAATGAGCAGTTCTTC. Protein: CASSRGGDYNEQFF.

The chain couples TRBV11-2 to TRBJ1-1; TRBD1 aligns across 7 bases. Germline V gene lookup returns CDR1 SGHAT and CDR2 FQNNGV. The length of the CDR3 is 14 residues. Trimming took 6 bases from V and 1 from J; bases not matched to a gene: 5. CDR3 in DNA: TGTGCCAGCAGGATTCGGACAGGGAACACTGAAGCTTTCTTT. Encoded protein: CASRIRTGNTEAFF.

The rearrangement uses TRBV10-2 and TRBJ2-3, with D possibly TRBD1 on 6 matching bases. Between the trimmed V and J ends, which lost 6 bases and 1 base, there was a span of 11 bases. CDR1 and CDR2 (germline): WSHSY, SAAADI. The CDR3 runs to 14 residues. The CDR3 DNA follows: TGCGCCAGCAGAGGGGGTATAGGCACAGATACGCAGTATTTT. It codes for CASRGGIGTDTQYF.

This sequence joins TRBV6-5 and TRBJ2-7; D call uncertain. CDR1 is MNHEY, CDR2 SVGAGI, per germline. This CDR3 region has 12 residues. V lost 2 bases to trimming and J lost 3 bases, with 5 bases between them. The CDR3 DNA follows: TGTGCCAGCAGTTACACCGGCTACGAGCAGTACTTC. This sequence encodes CASSYTGYEQYF.

V gene TRBV6-5 combines with J gene TRBJ1-2; unclear D gene. CDR3 length equals 13 residues. Trimming left V 6 bases short and J 4 bases short, with 12 bases between. Germline CDR1 is MNHEY and CDR2 is SVGAGI. CDR3 DNA sequence: TGTGCCAGCAGCCCTACTGGACTCTATGGCTACACCTTC. The encoded protein is CASSPTGLYGYTF.

The gene calls are TRBV27 and TRBJ1-1, with 9 bases that match TRBD1. CDR1 MNHEY and CDR2 SMNVEV come from the germline V gene (reference sequence). There are 14 residues in the CDR3. V was clipped by 5 bases and J by 3 bases; unmatched bases: 4. The CDR3 DNA sequence: TGTGCCAGCAGTGACAGGGGGTGGGACACTGAAGCTTTCTTT. Translation: CASSDRGWDTEAFF.

The V and J genes are TRBV11-2 and TRBJ2-7, with D perhaps TRBD1 (7 bases). Deletions cut 6 bases from V and 2 bases from J, with 23 bases between. In germline, CDR1 is SGHAT, CDR2 FQNNGV. The CDR3 has 17 amino acids. The DNA of the CDR3 is TGTGCCAGCAGTCAAGAGGGGGCGGGGATTCCTCCCTACGAGCAGTACTTC. It encodes CASSQEGAGIPPYEQYF.

The gene calls are TRBV6-1 and TRBJ1-5, with a tentative D call TRBD1 (5 bases). Germline V gene sequence: CDR1 MNHNS, CDR2 SASEGT. V shed 2 bases and J shed 6 bases, with 14 bases lying between them. This CDR3 is built from 15 residues. This CDR3 reads CASSELWQGGQPQHF. For the CDR3, the DNA is TGTGCCAGCAGTGAACTGTGGCAGGGCGGTCAGCCCCAGCATTTT.

The gene calls are TRBV5-8 and TRBJ2-7, with TRBD1 matching over 9 bases. The CDR3 runs 16 residues. Germline V gene data show CDR1 as SGHTS and CDR2 as YDEGEE. The J segment lost 4 bases and the V segment lost 4 bases, leaving 12 bases of the junction unmatched. This CDR3 is CASSARAGTGQYEQYF. CDR3 sequence (DNA): TGTGCCAGCAGCGCACGGGCCGGGACAGGGCAATACGAGCAGTACTTC.

The chain uses TRBV7-9 and TRBJ2-5; D gene unclear. CDR3 length: 14 amino acids. Germline assignment: CDR1 SEHNR and CDR2 FQNEAQ (reference sequence). The V end was cut by 2 bases, the J end by 0 bases, with 7 bases between. For the CDR3, the DNA is TGTGCCAGCAGCTTACCTCCGTACCAAGAGACCCAGTACTTC. Its protein product is CASSLPPYQETQYF.

There are a few counts of this clone. This chain joins TRBV7-9 and TRBJ2-7, with TRBD1 as a possible D gene (6 bases). This CDR3 region has 16 residues. Germline values: CDR1 SEHNR, CDR2 FQNEAQ (reference sequence). V dropped 5 bases and J dropped 0 bases, with 17 bases sitting between them. The DNA of the CDR3 is TGTGCCAGCAGCGGGGGCAGGGCACCTTTCTCCTACGAGCAGTACTTC. Translated, it gives CASSGGRAPFSYEQYF.

The gene calls are TRBV5-1 and TRBJ1-4, with D unresolved. In germline, CDR1 is SGHRS, CDR2 YFSETQ. V gave up 0 bases and J gave up 8 bases, with 14 bases separating them. The CDR3 covers 15 residues. CDR3: CASSLASGEGEKLFF. DNA for the CDR3: TGCGCCAGCAGCTTGGCCTCCGGGGAAGGAGAAAAACTGTTTTTT. The variable domain in full, with the rest retrieved from reference TRBV5-1 and TRBJ1-4, is KAGVTQTPRYLIKTRGQQVTLSCSPISGHRSVSWYQQTPGQGLQFLFEYFSETQRNKGNFPGRFSGRQFSNSRSEMNVSTLELGDSALYLCASSLASGEGEKLFFGSGTQLSVL.

The chain employs TRBV10-3 and TRBJ2-7, with 10 bases that match TRBD1. This CDR3 contains 18 residues. V was pared by 0 bases and J by 2 bases, with 10 bases of the junction left unmatched. Germline V gene lookup returns CDR1 ENHRY and CDR2 SYGVKD. In nucleotides, the CDR3 is TGTGCCATCAGTGAGTCGAAGACCGGACAGGGGGTCCCCTACGAGCAGTACTTC. This codes for CAISESKTGQGVPYEQYF.

V and J are TRBV4-3 and TRBJ2-3, with D possibly TRBD2 on 6 matching bases. V lost 7 bases, J lost 2 bases, and 16 bases lay in between. Germline V lookup: CDR1 LGHNA, CDR2 YSLEER. The CDR3 length is 15 residues. The CDR3 here is CASTQGSGSTDTQYF. Here the CDR3 DNA reads TGCGCCAGCACCCAGGGTAGCGGATCCACAGATACGCAGTATTTT.

The genes are TRBV7-3 and TRBJ1-6; 10 bases match TRBD1. With V trimmed by 1 base and J by 8 bases, 2 bases remained unmatched. Germline-derived CDR1 and CDR2 are SGHTA and FQGTGA. The CDR3 has 15 amino acids. CDR3 in amino acids: CASSLMDRGDSPLHF. CDR3 DNA: TGTGCCAGCAGCTTAATGGACAGGGGGGATTCACCCCTCCACTTT.

The chain recombines TRBV27 with TRBJ2-3; a possible D gene is TRBD2 (6 bases). Germline values: CDR1 MNHEY, CDR2 SMNVEV (reference sequence). This CDR3 has 13 residues. Trimming cost V 3 bases and J 6 bases, with 10 bases left between them. The CDR3 DNA reads TGTGCCAGCAGTTTGGGACTCTTGGATACGCAGTATTTT. It codes for CASSLGLLDTQYF.

V and J are TRBV6-1 and TRBJ2-1, with TRBD2 as a possible D gene (8 bases). The CDR3 spans 16 residues. V shed 5 bases and J shed 10 bases, with 24 bases lying between them. Germline V lookup: CDR1 MNHNS, CDR2 SASEGT. The CDR3 nucleotides are TGTGCCAGCAGTCAAGGGGGCCTAGCGGGCCCCCGGGAGCAGTTCTTC. Protein product: CASSQGGLAGPREQFF.

Regarding this clone: The same CDR3 is also encoded by other DNA sequences in this sample. The chain links TRBV27 to TRBJ2-7, with no clear D. The CDR3 covers 11 residues. Germline assignment: CDR1 MNHEY and CDR2 SMNVEV (reference sequence). V was cut by 6 bases and J by 4 bases, with 7 bases left in between. CDR3: CASSHGYEQYF. The CDR3 region has the DNA TGTGCCAGCAGCCACGGGTACGAGCAGTACTTC.

V is TRBV27 and J is TRBJ1-1, with D tentatively TRBD1 (6 bases). Germline V gene data show CDR1 as MNHEY and CDR2 as SMNVEV (reference sequence). V was clipped by 6 bases and J by 2 bases, with 13 bases between them. The CDR3 sequence is 14 residues long. CDR3: CASRVAGGNTEAFF. Written as DNA, the CDR3 is TGTGCCAGCAGAGTTGCTGGGGGCAACACTGAAGCTTTCTTT.

A single count supports this clone. V is TRBV5-5 and J is TRBJ2-7; tentative D call: TRBD2 (7 bases). The CDR3 contains 14 residues. CDR1 is SGHKS and CDR2 is YYEKEE in the germline V gene (reference sequence). The V end lost 3 bases, the J end lost 3 bases, and 13 bases lay between the germline ends. DNA of the CDR3: TGTGCCAGCAGCTGGGGAGGGGGAGACTACGAGCAGTACTTC. Amino acids: CASSWGGGDYEQYF.

This clone was detected only a few times. The CDR3 DNA sequence: TGTGCCAGCAGCTTACTTCGGACAGGGGACTCCGAGCAGTACTTC. Its translation: CASSLLRTGDSEQYF. This chain links TRBV7-9 with TRBJ2-7; TRBD1 matches at 9 bases. Germline lookup yields CDR1 SEHNR and CDR2 FQNEAQ (reference sequence). Losses at the gene ends were 2 bases for V and 6 bases for J; bases not matched to a gene: 8. The CDR3 covers 15 residues.

The chain links TRBV7-2 to TRBJ2-3; 8 positions agree with TRBD2. Germline V lookup: CDR1 SGHTA, CDR2 FQGNSA. The CDR3 runs to 15 residues. With 1 base clipped from V and 2 bases from J, the junction kept 2 bases outside the gene matches. For the CDR3, the DNA is TGTGCCAGCAGCTTAGTACTAGCGGTCACAGATACGCAGTATTTT. The encoded protein is CASSLVLAVTDTQYF.

This clone was counted only a few times. The chain carries TRBV29-1 and TRBJ1-1; D gene ambiguous. The CDR3 is made up of 10 amino acids. The V and J ends lost 1 base and 8 bases respectively, with 5 bases between them. Germline CDR1 is SQVTM and CDR2 is ANQGSEA. Here the CDR3 DNA reads TGCAGCGTTGAAGTAGTAGAAGCTTTCTTT. Its translation: CSVEVVEAFF. Based on the CDR3 plus reference TRBV29-1 and TRBJ1-1, the full variable domain is SAVISQKPSRDICQRGTSLTIQCQVDSQVTMMFWYRQQPGQSLTLIATANQGSEATYESGFVIDKFPISRPNLTFSTLTVSNMSPEDSSIYLCSVEVVEAFFGQGTRLTVV.

The rearrangement links TRBV28 to TRBJ1-1; the match to TRBD1 covers 10 bases. The V and J ends lost 8 bases and 7 bases, in that order; junction bases with no gene match: 10. The CDR3 sequence is 14 residues long. Germline CDR1 and CDR2: MDHEN and SYDVKM. DNA of the CDR3: TGTGCCAGCTCGACAGGGGGCGGAATCAGTGAAGCTTTCTTT. It encodes CASSTGGGISEAFF.

The chain links TRBV28 to TRBJ2-3, with TRBD1 identical over 7 bases. V was pared by 6 bases and J by 2 bases, with 11 bases of the junction left unmatched. Germline-derived CDR1 and CDR2 are MDHEN and SYDVKM. The CDR3 is 16 amino acids. The chain's CDR3 is CASSLSGTVVTDTQYF. In nucleotides, the CDR3 is TGTGCCAGCAGCTTGTCCGGGACAGTTGTCACAGATACGCAGTATTTT.

This clone was recorded once. J is TRBJ2-7 and V is TRBV29-1; D perhaps matches TRBD2 (5 bases). CDR3 length: 13 amino acids. The V gene's germline CDR1 is SQVTM and CDR2 ANQGSEA. The V end lost 4 bases, the J end lost 3 bases, and 13 bases lay between the germline ends. CDR3 amino acids: CSVGRNGNYEQYF. The CDR3 DNA reads as TGCAGCGTTGGGAGGAACGGGAACTACGAGCAGTACTTC.

Concerning this clone: Other DNA sequences in the sample encode the same CDR3. V usage is TRBV4-1 and J usage is TRBJ1-1; 7 bases map to TRBD1. The trim removed 1 base at V and 2 bases at J, leaving 4 bases unmatched. From germline, CDR1 is MGHRA and CDR2 YSYEKL. This CDR3 is built from 15 residues. The CDR3 DNA sequence: TGCGCCAGCAGCCAAGGGCGACAGGGCAACACTGAAGCTTTCTTT. Residues: CASSQGRQGNTEAFF.

This sequence joins TRBV9 and TRBJ2-5; a possible D gene is TRBD1 (6 bases). Gene TRBJ2-7 matches the end of the DNA better, so the J call may be wrong. The CDR3 is 13 amino acids. In germline, CDR1 is SGDLS, CDR2 YYNGEE. CDR3 loop: CASSPGQTYEQYF. CDR3 nucleotides: TGTGCCAGCAGCCCGGGACAAACCTACGAGCAGTACTTC.

The rearrangement links TRBV28 to TRBJ2-5; a weak D match, TRBD2 (7 bases). The J call may be wrong; the DNA end is better matched by TRBJ2-7. The CDR3 is 16 amino acids. Germline assignment: CDR1 MDHEN and CDR2 SYDVKM. The CDR3 DNA is TGTGCCAGCAATTTCGAAGGGGGGGGCTCCGCCTACGAGCAGTACTTC. This encodes CASNFEGGGSAYEQYF.